The following is a T cell receptor (beta chain) sequence with its context. Its specificity is unknown. This specimen comes from a study of siplizumab effects on memory and regulatory T cells. Assay: immunoSEQ multiplex PCR; the TCRdb copy retains only in-frame clones and omits some. The data hold 95,000 to 100,000 clones, with about 93% observed a single time. Study findings and constraints: Neither a naive nor a memory phenotype was assignable to roughly 75-96% of proliferating CD4+ or CD8+ clones. Alloreactive clones mapping to unstimulated subsets formed only a minor fraction.

Trimming shortened V by 0 bases and J by 2 bases, and 7 bases separated the two germline ends. CDR1 is MNHEY, CDR2 SVGAGI, per germline. The length of the CDR3 is 14 residues. The source is a human donor in good health. V is TRBV6-5 and J is TRBJ2-5; D gene uncertain. The sample taken for sequencing was non-Treg CD4+ T cells sorted from blood. The CDR3: CASSYSGRQETQYF. CDR3 nucleotides: TGTGCCAGCAGTTACTCCGGCAGGCAAGAGACCCAGTACTTC.